The 27 T cell receptor beta chains in this list originate from one sample, sequenced in a study of beta chain features in type 1 diabetes. The isolated RNA, all of it, was reverse transcribed, so expressed TCRB transcripts were what got sequenced. Using immunoSEQ multiplex PCR, the repertoire was profiled, and TCRdb retains in-frame clones only, with some absent. The sample has roughly 300,000 clones; 7% to 9% are singletons. Sequences were obtained from central memory CD4+ T cells from blood. All receptors derive from a woman aged 18-29 years in good health.

This clone was observed a few times. The rearrangement links TRBV28 to TRBJ1-5; D ambiguous. V lost 5 bases and J lost 5, with 10 bases in between. CDR1 and CDR2 (germline): MDHEN, SYDVKM. The CDR3 is 13 amino acids. CDR3 DNA: TGTGCCAGCAGTATGGCCACTGATCAGCCCCAGCATTTT. Its protein product is CASSMATDQPQHF.

This clone has only a few counts. The chain combines TRBV6-5 with TRBJ2-7; D tentatively reads TRBD1 or TRBD2 (5 bases each). The CDR3 spans 13 residues. The V gene's germline CDR1 is MNHEY and CDR2 SVGAGI. Between the trimmed V and J ends, which lost 5 bases and 6 bases, there was a span of 14 bases. The CDR3 coding sequence is TGTGCCAGCAGTACCAACCGGGACGTCGAGCAGTACTTC. Residues: CASSTNRDVEQYF.

The chain carries TRBV6-5 and TRBJ2-1; 8 bases agree with TRBD2. CDR1 is MNHEY, CDR2 SVGAGI, per germline. The trim removed 5 bases at V and 14 bases at J, leaving 8 bases unmatched. The CDR3 covers 12 residues. Here the CDR3 reads CASSGSGSREFF. DNA of the CDR3: TGTGCCAGCAGTGGCAGCGGGAGTCGGGAGTTCTTC.

This clone was observed a few times. This sequence joins TRBV7-9 and TRBJ1-5; D not resolved. V was shortened by 4 bases and J by 4 bases, with 11 bases between the two germline ends. The CDR3 length is 14 residues. Looked up from germline, CDR1 is SEHNR and CDR2 is FQNEAQ (reference sequence). In DNA form, the CDR3 reads TGTGCCAGCAGCTCTGGACGTAGGAATCAGCCCCAGCATTTT. Encoded protein: CASSSGRRNQPQHF.

This clone was picked up many times. This chain joins TRBV7-8 and TRBJ2-3; 8 bases are a match to TRBD2. J was trimmed by 5 bases and V by 5 bases; bases with no gene match: 9. The germline V gene has CDR1 SGHVS and CDR2 FQNEAQ. This CDR3 spans 15 amino acids. The DNA of the CDR3 is TGTGCCAGCAGCCCCCATCAGCGGGAGATAGATACGCAGTATTTT. Translating it yields CASSPHQREIDTQYF.

This clone was observed a few times. The chain links TRBV7-8 to TRBJ2-1, with 11 positions matching TRBD2. The junction had 3 bases not matched to a gene; V was cut back by 4 bases and J by 4 bases. The CDR3 loop spans 15 amino acids. CDR1 is SGHVS, CDR2 FQNEAQ, per germline. The CDR3 protein is CASSSLAGVYNEQFF. The CDR3 region has the DNA TGTGCCAGCAGCTCACTAGCGGGGGTATACAATGAGCAGTTCTTC.

The sample holds many counts of this clone. The V call is TRBV2, the J call TRBJ1-4; D not certain. This CDR3 region has 14 residues. Germline V lookup: CDR1 SNHLY, CDR2 FYNNEI. V lost 2 bases, J lost 7 bases, and 11 bases lay in between. CDR3 DNA sequence: TGTGCCAGCAGTGAATTTCGAATTGGTGAAAAACTGTTTTTT. This translates into CASSEFRIGEKLFF. Drawing the rest from reference TRBV2 and TRBJ1-4, the complete variable domain is EPEVTQTPSHQVTQMGQEVILRCVPISNHLYFYWYRQILGQKVEFLVSFYNNEISEKSEIFDDQFSVERPDGSNFTLKIRSTKLEDSAMYFCASSEFRIGEKLFFGSGTQLSVL.

This sequence joins TRBV6-6 and TRBJ1-5; D is uncertain. Trimming shortened V by 4 bases and J by 6 bases, and 10 bases separated the two germline ends. CDR1 and CDR2 from the germline V gene are MNHNY and SVGAGI (reference sequence). The CDR3 has 13 residues. The CDR3 reads CASSLFRGQPQHF. The CDR3 nucleotides read TGTGCCAGCAGTTTGTTTCGAGGTCAGCCCCAGCATTTT.

There are a few counts of this clone. The genes are TRBV5-6 and TRBJ1-1; D unresolved. Deletions cut 5 bases from V and 0 bases from J, with 8 bases between. This CDR3 region has 13 residues. The germline CDR1 and CDR2 sequences are SGHDT and YYEEEE. CDR3 in amino acids: CASRPRVNTEAFF. The CDR3 bases are TGTGCCAGCAGACCACGGGTGAACACTGAAGCTTTCTTT.

This clone was recorded a few times. This chain uses TRBV5-4 with TRBJ2-5; TRBD2 aligns across 12 bases. The V segment lost 1 base and the J segment 5 bases; nucleotides outside the gene matches: 6. The CDR3 covers 16 residues. The germline V gene has CDR1 SGHNT and CDR2 YYREEE (reference sequence). The CDR3 reads CASSLRLAGGPETQYF. CDR3 bases: TGTGCCAGCAGCTTGCGGCTAGCGGGAGGGCCCGAGACCCAGTACTTC.

CDR3 region: CASSVGGVETQYF. For the CDR3, the DNA is TGTGCCAGCAGTGTGGGCGGGGTGGAGACCCAGTACTTC. The chain links TRBV2 to TRBJ2-5; TRBD2 might be the D (6 bases). The CDR3 has 13 amino acids. Germline V gene lookup returns CDR1 SNHLY and CDR2 FYNNEI. V dropped 4 bases and J dropped 5 bases, with 11 bases sitting between them.

This clone was seen ten or more times. The J gene is TRBJ2-7, the V gene TRBV14, with 7 bases identical to TRBD2. V lost 4 bases to trimming and J lost 7 bases; unmatched junction nucleotides: 10. Germline V gives CDR1 SGHDN, CDR2 FVKESK. The CDR3 has 14 residues. CDR3 region: CASSLNTRAGEQYF. The CDR3 region has the DNA TGTGCCAGCAGCCTGAATACCCGAGCGGGGGAGCAGTACTTC.

This chain links TRBV9 with TRBJ2-3, with D unclear. V was shortened by 0 bases and J by 6 bases, with 11 bases between the two germline ends. CDR3 length: 14 amino acids. CDR1 and CDR2 from the germline V gene are SGDLS and YYNGEE. CDR3 sequence: CASSVAGNPDTQYF. As DNA, the CDR3 is TGTGCCAGCAGCGTAGCTGGTAATCCCGATACGCAGTATTTT. The variable domain in full, completed from reference TRBV9 and TRBJ2-3, reads DSGVTQTPKHLITATGQRVTLRCSPRSGDLSVYWYQQSLDQGLQFLIQYYNGEERAKGNILERFSAQQFPDLHSELNLSSLELGDSALYFCASSVAGNPDTQYFGPGTRLTVL.

This rearrangement joins TRBV7-9 to TRBJ2-7, with 9 positions matching TRBD2. V was clipped by 2 bases and J by 2 bases; unmatched bases: 16. The CDR3 runs 19 residues. The germline CDR1 and CDR2 sequences are SEHNR and FQNEAQ (reference sequence). CDR3 loop: CASSLTSGLTRDRPYEQYF. The DNA for the CDR3 is TGTGCCAGCAGCTTAACTAGCGGGCTCACCAGAGATAGACCCTACGAGCAGTACTTC.

This clone was detected only a few times. J is TRBJ2-1 and V is TRBV25-1; D call uncertain. The ends were cut back, 1 base at V and 6 bases at J, with 4 bases in the middle. Germline CDR1 and CDR2: MGHDK and SYGVNS. CDR3 length equals 12 residues. The CDR3 region has the DNA TGTGCCAGCAGTGAATTCCGCAATGAGCAGTTCTTC. This codes for CASSEFRNEQFF. Supplemented by reference TRBV25-1 and TRBJ2-1, the full variable domain reads EADIYQTPRYLVIGTGKKITLECSQTMGHDKMYWYQQDPGMELHLIHYSYGVNSTEKGDLSSESTVSRIRTEHFPLTLESARPSHTSQYLCASSEFRNEQFFGPGTRLTVL.

This clone occurred many times. CDR3 sequence reads: CASTKTGLADEQYF. DNA for the CDR3: TGTGCCAGCACAAAGACAGGGTTGGCCGACGAGCAGTACTTC. The V gene is TRBV13, the J gene TRBJ2-7; 7 bases match TRBD1. From germline, CDR1 is PRHDT and CDR2 FYEKMQ (reference sequence). CDR3 length: 14 residues. V was clipped by 7 bases and J by 5 bases; unmatched bases: 11. Filled out from reference TRBV13 and TRBJ2-7, the complete variable domain reads AAGVIQSPRHLIKEKRETATLKCYPIPRHDTVYWYQQGPGQDPQFLISFYEKMQSDKGSIPDRFSAQQFSDYHSELNMSSLELGDSALYFCASTKTGLADEQYFGPGTRLTVT.

This chain joins TRBV5-1 and TRBJ2-1; 9 bases are a match to TRBD1. Germline V lookup: CDR1 SGHRS, CDR2 YFSETQ. Unmatched junction bases numbered 2, after V lost 2 bases and J lost 8 bases. The CDR3 sequence is 13 residues long. CDR3: CASSFTGGYEQFF. As DNA, the CDR3 is TGCGCCAGCAGCTTCACAGGGGGCTATGAGCAGTTCTTC.

This rearrangement joins TRBV2 to TRBJ1-1; no firm D call. This CDR3 spans 13 amino acids. Germline values: CDR1 SNHLY, CDR2 FYNNEI. V lost 3 bases and J 1 base, leaving 6 bases between the germline ends. CDR3 bases: TGTGCCAGCAGTGAGTCCGGGAACACTGAAGCTTTCTTT. Its protein product is CASSESGNTEAFF.

This clone has more than one count but fewer than ten. The chain uses TRBV7-9 and TRBJ2-3; 8 bases line up with TRBD2. This CDR3 is 15 amino acids long. Germline V gives CDR1 SEHNR, CDR2 FQNEAQ (reference sequence). V gave up 5 bases and J gave up 2 bases; unmatched junction bases: 6. The CDR3: CASSVGTSYTDTQYF. The CDR3 DNA reads TGTGCCAGCAGCGTCGGGACTAGTTACACAGATACGCAGTATTTT.

This clone was counted a few times. The V gene is TRBV28, the J gene TRBJ2-7; D might be TRBD2 (7 bases). Deletions cut 2 bases from V and 4 bases from J, with 15 bases between. This CDR3 is built from 15 residues. CDR1 is MDHEN and CDR2 is SYDVKM in the germline V gene. CDR3 protein: CASSLGGGQGYEQYF. Written as DNA, the CDR3 is TGTGCCAGCAGTTTAGGCGGGGGACAAGGGTACGAGCAGTACTTC.

At least ten counts were recorded for this clone. The genes are TRBV7-2 and TRBJ2-3, with D possibly TRBD2 on 6 matching bases. Germline loops: CDR1 SGHTA, CDR2 FQGNSA. The CDR3 sequence is 14 residues long. V was clipped by 4 bases and J by 5 bases, with 13 bases between them. The CDR3 nucleotides are TGTGCCAGCAGCTCTCAATCTAGCGTAGATACGCAGTATTTT. Translated, it gives CASSSQSSVDTQYF.

This chain links TRBV11-2 with TRBJ2-1; D is undetermined. In germline, CDR1 is SGHAT, CDR2 FQNNGV. The CDR3 is 14 residues long. Trimming left V 1 base short and J 3 bases short, with 7 bases between. The CDR3 DNA follows: TGTGCCAGCAGCTTAGGATGGAGCTACAATGAGCAGTTCTTC. This gives the protein CASSLGWSYNEQFF.

This clone has ten or more counts. The genes are TRBV7-2 and TRBJ1-1; 8 bases match TRBD1. V lost 5 bases and J lost 2; bases outside the gene matches: 4. The CDR3 spans 14 residues. Looked up from germline, CDR1 is SGHTA and CDR2 is FQGNSA. The CDR3 sequence: CASSVRGRNTEAFF. CDR3 DNA: TGTGCCAGCAGCGTCAGGGGGCGTAACACTGAAGCTTTCTTT.

This clone was found a few times. The V and J genes are TRBV11-2 and TRBJ1-1, with unresolved D. V was pared by 2 bases and J by 2 bases, with 9 bases between. Germline assignment: CDR1 SGHAT and CDR2 FQNNGV. This CDR3 has 14 amino acids. CDR3 bases: TGTGCCAGCAGCTTAAATCTGCTCAACACTGAAGCTTTCTTT. Amino acids: CASSLNLLNTEAFF.

This clone has only a few counts. The CDR3 loop reads CASSLVRMNTGELFF. In DNA, the CDR3 is TGCGCCAGCAGCTTGGTCAGGATGAACACCGGGGAGCTGTTTTTT. The gene calls are TRBV5-1 and TRBJ2-2; D is unclear. Germline V gives CDR1 SGHRS, CDR2 YFSETQ. V lost 0 bases and J lost 1, with 7 bases in between. The CDR3 has 15 residues. Full variable domain (missing parts from reference TRBV5-1 and TRBJ2-2): KAGVTQTPRYLIKTRGQQVTLSCSPISGHRSVSWYQQTPGQGLQFLFEYFSETQRNKGNFPGRFSGRQFSNSRSEMNVSTLELGDSALYLCASSLVRMNTGELFFGEGSRLTVL.

This clone was seen only a few times. The chain uses TRBV28 and TRBJ2-5, with 11 bases matching TRBD2. The junction had 17 bases not matched to a gene; V was cut back by 6 bases and J by 8 bases. CDR1 and CDR2 from the germline V gene are MDHEN and SYDVKM. The CDR3 totals 17 residues. The CDR3 loop reads CASSPGVAGGLYTTQYF. CDR3 bases: TGTGCCAGCAGCCCCGGAGTAGCGGGAGGGCTTTACACTACCCAGTACTTC. The variable domain in full, completed from reference TRBV28 and TRBJ2-5, reads DVKVTQSSRYLVKRTGEKVFLECVQDMDHENMFWYRQDPGLGLRLIYFSYDVKMKEKGDIPEGYSVSREKKERFSLILESASTNQTSMYLCASSPGVAGGLYTTQYFGPGTRLLVL.

The chain joins TRBV5-6 to TRBJ1-2; D gene unclear. Trimming pared 0 bases from V and 8 bases from J, leaving 14 bases between. This CDR3 is built from 14 residues. In germline, CDR1 is SGHDT, CDR2 YYEEEE. The CDR3 sequence is CASSLVPGSSGYTF. The CDR3 DNA reads TGTGCCAGCAGCTTGGTTCCGGGTTCGTCGGGCTACACCTTC.